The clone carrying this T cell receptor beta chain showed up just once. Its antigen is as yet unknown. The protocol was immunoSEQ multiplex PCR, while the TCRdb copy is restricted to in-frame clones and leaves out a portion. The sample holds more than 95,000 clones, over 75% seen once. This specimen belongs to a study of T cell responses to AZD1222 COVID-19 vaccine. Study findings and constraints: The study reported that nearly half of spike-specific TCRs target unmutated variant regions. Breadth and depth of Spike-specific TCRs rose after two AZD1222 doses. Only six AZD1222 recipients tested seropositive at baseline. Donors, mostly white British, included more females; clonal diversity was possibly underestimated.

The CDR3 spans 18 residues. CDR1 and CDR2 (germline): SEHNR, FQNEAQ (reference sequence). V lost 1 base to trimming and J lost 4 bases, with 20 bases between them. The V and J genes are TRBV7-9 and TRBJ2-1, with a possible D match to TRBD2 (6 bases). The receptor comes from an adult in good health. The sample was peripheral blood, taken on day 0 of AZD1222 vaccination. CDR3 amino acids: CASSLGWNSGPLYNEQFF. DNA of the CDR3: TGTGCCAGCAGCTTAGGGTGGAATAGCGGCCCCTTATACAATGAGCAGTTCTTC.